The text below deals with one TCR beta chain. Its specificity is unknown. CDR1 is LGHNA and CDR2 is YNFKEQ in the germline V gene. V was clipped by 4 bases and J by 7 bases; unmatched bases: 8. The CDR3 has 16 residues. The sample originates from a study of cytomegalovirus exposure and HLA in healthy donors. Overall study: Across 300 to 400 genotyped donors, about 81% landed in the Caucasian-associated ancestry cluster.

Whole-study results and caveats: Earlier findings revealed that most TCR beta V segments proved productive either about 90% or about 30% of the time. One later analysis reportedly identified an Asian-associated ancestry cluster that showed fewer N-insertions than the 666-donor mean. In vitro checks showed that a few CMV-associated chains really do target CMV antigens.

The primer mix had 60 Vbeta and 13 Jbeta primers. Profiled with immunoSEQ multiplex PCR; TCRdb holds only in-frame clones, not every one. The sample lists 200,000 to 300,000 clones, 70% to 90% seen once, with 2% to 2.5% in the top ten. The receptor was derived from a woman aged 40 to 50 in good health and CMV-seropositive. The sequenced sample was PBMCs. This chain uses TRBV4-2 with TRBJ2-1, with 12 bases that match TRBD2. DNA of the CDR3: TGTGCCAGCAGCCCCCTAGCGGGAGGGAGGTGGAATGAGCAGTTCTTC. This encodes CASSPLAGGRWNEQFF.